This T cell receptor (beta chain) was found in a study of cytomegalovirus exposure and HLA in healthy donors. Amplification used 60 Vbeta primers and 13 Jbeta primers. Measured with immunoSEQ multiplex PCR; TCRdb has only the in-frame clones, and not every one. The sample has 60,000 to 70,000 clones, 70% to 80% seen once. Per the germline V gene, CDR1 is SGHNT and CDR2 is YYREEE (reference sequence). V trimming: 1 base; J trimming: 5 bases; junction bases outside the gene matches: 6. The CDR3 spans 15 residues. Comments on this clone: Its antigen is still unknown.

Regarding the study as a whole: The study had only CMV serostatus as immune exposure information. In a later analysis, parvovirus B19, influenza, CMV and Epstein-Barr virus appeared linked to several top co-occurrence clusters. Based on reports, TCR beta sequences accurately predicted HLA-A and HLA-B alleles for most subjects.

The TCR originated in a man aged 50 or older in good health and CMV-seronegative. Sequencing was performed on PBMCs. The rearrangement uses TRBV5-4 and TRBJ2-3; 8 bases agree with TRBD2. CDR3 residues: CASSLRKRGKDTQYF. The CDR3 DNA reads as TGTGCCAGCAGCTTGCGTAAGCGGGGGAAAGATACGCAGTATTTT.